This T cell receptor (beta chain) was found in a study of PD-1 blockade in classical Hodgkin lymphoma. Study-wide background: The nivolumab dose that patients received was 3 mg/kg, given intravenously every 2 weeks.

As regards this clone: The antigen is unknown.

This CDR3 comprises 13 residues. Trimming stripped 0 bases from V and 1 base from J, with 3 bases between. Germline V lookup: CDR1 SGHAT, CDR2 FQNNGV. Time point in this sample: cycle 4 day 1 (C4D1), after five to seven weeks of nivolumab. Brentuximab vedotin exposure varied, and every patient relapsed after autologous stem cell transplantation. Only in-frame clones appear in the TCRdb table, and some are missing; sequencing was by immunoSEQ multiplex PCR. The table includes about 20,000 clones, about 61% detected once. Study-wide points: A significant rise in TCR diversity by C4D1 was seen for CD4+ but not CD8+ cells. Patients excluded were those beginning nivolumab under 1 year after ASCT.

The TCR sequence derives from a human donor with classical Hodgkin lymphoma. The material was peripheral blood mononuclear cells (PBMCs), obtained before the fourth cycle of nivolumab. The V gene is TRBV11-2, the J gene TRBJ1-2; D not resolved. CDR3 in amino acids: CASSLDGNYGYTF. In DNA, the CDR3 is TGTGCCAGCAGCTTAGACGGTAACTATGGCTACACCTTC. Based on the CDR3 plus reference TRBV11-2 and TRBJ1-2, the full variable domain is EAGVAQSPRYKIIEKRQSVAFWCNPISGHATLYWYQQILGQGPKLLIQFQNNGVVDDSQLPKDRFSAERLKGVDSTLKIQPAKLEDSAVYLCASSLDGNYGYTFGSGTRLTVV.